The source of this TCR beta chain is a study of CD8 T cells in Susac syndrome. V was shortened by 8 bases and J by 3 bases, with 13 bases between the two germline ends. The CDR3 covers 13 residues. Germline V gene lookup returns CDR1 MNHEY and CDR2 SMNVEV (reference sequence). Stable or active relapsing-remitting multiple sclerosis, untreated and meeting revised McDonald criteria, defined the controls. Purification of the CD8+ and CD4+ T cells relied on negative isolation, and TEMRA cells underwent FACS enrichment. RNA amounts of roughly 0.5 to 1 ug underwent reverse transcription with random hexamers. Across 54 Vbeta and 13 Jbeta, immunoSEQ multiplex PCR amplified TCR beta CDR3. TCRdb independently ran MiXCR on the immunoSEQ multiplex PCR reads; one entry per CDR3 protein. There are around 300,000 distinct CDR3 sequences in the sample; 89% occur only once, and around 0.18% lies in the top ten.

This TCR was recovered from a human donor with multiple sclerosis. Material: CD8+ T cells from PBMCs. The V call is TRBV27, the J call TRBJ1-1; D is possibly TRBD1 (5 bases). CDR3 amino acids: CASRGPWDTEAFF. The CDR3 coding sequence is TGTGCCAGCCGGGGACCGTGGGACACTGAAGCTTTCTTT.